The 3 T cell receptor beta chains below were found in one sample sequenced in a study of graft-versus-host responses after intestinal transplantation. Sequencing used immunoSEQ multiplex PCR; TCRdb keeps in-frame clones, though not all of them. Among 50,000 or so clones listed, around nine tenths were seen once. The sequencing used PBMCs, collected around 120 days after intestinal transplantation. All receptors come from a human patient who received an intestinal transplant, so some T cells may come from the graft donor.

The chain uses TRBV30 and TRBJ2-5, with D possibly being TRBD1 or TRBD2 (5 bases each). The CDR3 covers 13 residues. Germline-derived CDR1 and CDR2 are GTSNPN and SVGIG (reference sequence). The V end was cut by 0 bases, the J end by 7 bases, with 12 bases between. The CDR3 DNA reads as TGTGCCTGGAGTGTCGTAGCGAGGGGGACCCAGTACTTC. It is translated as CAWSVVARGTQYF.

The V and J genes are TRBV11-3 and TRBJ2-3; 11 bases match TRBD2. The CDR3 covers 14 residues. The junction had 1 base not matched to a gene; V was cut back by 4 bases and J by 4 bases. Per germline, CDR1 SGHNT and CDR2 YENEEA. CDR3 DNA sequence: TGTGCCAGCAGCTCGGGACTAGCGGCAGATACGCAGTATTTT. It is translated as CASSSGLAADTQYF.

V gene TRBV4-1 combines with J gene TRBJ2-5; D is perhaps TRBD2 (6 bases). The J call is doubtful: the DNA matches TRBJ2-7 better. The CDR3 length is 14 residues. From germline, CDR1 is MGHRA and CDR2 YSYEKL. CDR3 in DNA: TGCGCCAGCAGCCACCGGGACTCGTTCTACGAGCAGTACTTC. Amino acid sequence: CASSHRDSFYEQYF.